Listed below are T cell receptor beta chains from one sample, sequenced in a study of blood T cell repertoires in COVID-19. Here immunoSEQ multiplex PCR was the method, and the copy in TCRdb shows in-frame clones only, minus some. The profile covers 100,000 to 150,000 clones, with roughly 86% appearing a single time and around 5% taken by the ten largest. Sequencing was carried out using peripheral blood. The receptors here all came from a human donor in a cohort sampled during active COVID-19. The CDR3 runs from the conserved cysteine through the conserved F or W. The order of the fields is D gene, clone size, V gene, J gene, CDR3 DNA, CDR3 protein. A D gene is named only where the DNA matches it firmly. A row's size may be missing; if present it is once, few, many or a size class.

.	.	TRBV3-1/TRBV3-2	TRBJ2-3	TGTGCCAGCAGGAGCTGGGGCGGATCTAGCACAGATACGCAGTATTTT	CASRSWGGSSTDTQYF
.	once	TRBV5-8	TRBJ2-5	TGTGCCAGCAGCTTGGGATTCCAGGGGAAAGAGACCCAGTACTTC	CASSLGFQGKETQYF
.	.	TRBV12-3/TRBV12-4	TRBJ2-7	TGTGCCAGCAGTTATCGGGGCTCCTACGAGCAGTACTTC	CASSYRGSYEQYF
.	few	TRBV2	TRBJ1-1	TGTGCCAGCAGGGTCGGACAGTTGAACACTGAAGCTTTCTTT	CASRVGQLNTEAFF
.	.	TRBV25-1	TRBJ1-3	TGTGCCAGCAGTGCCTCAGGTGGAGGAAACACCATATATTTT	CASSASGGGNTIYF
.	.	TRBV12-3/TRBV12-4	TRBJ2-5	TGTGCCAGCACCCCTTATGGGCTAGAGACCCAGTACTTC	CASTPYGLETQYF
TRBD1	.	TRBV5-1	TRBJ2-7	TGCGCCAGCAGCGACCCGGGACAGACCTACGAGCAGTACTTC	CASSDPGQTYEQYF
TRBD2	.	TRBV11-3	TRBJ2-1	TGTGCCAGCAGCTTAGCGGGAGGAGCCTACAATGAGCAGTTCTTC	CASSLAGGAYNEQFF
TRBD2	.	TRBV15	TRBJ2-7	TGTGCCACCAGCAGAGAACTAGCGCTTAGCTCCTACGAGCAGTACTTC	CATSRELALSSYEQYF
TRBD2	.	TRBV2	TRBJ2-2	TGTGCCAGCAGGGGTAGCGGGATGAACACCGGGGAGCTGTTTTTT	CASRGSGMNTGELFF
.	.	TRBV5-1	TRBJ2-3	TGCGCCAGCAGCTTTCAGTCTGACACAGATACGCAGTATTTT	CASSFQSDTDTQYF
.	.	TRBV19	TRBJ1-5	TGTGCCAGTAGTGGAGGACAGCCGCAGCCCCAGCATTTT	CASSGGQPQPQHF
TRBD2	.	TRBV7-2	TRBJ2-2	TGTGCCAGCAGCTTACCTAGCGGAAACACCGGGGAGCTGTTTTTT	CASSLPSGNTGELFF
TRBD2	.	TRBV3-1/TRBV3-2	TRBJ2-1	TGTGCCAGCAGCCTCGGACTAGCGGGGGGCAATGAGCAGTTCTTC	CASSLGLAGGNEQFF
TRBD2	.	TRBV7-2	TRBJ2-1	TGTGCCAGCAGCTTATGGGGTGCGGGAGGGTACAATGAGCAGTTCTTC	CASSLWGAGGYNEQFF
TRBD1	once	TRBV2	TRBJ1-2	TGTGCCAGCAGCGACAGGGTAGCTAACTATGGCTACACCTTC	CASSDRVANYGYTF
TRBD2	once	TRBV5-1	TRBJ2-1	TGCGCCAGCAGCTCAAGCGGGGGACCTGGATCCTACAATGAGCAGTTCTTC	CASSSSGGPGSYNEQFF
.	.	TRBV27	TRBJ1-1	TGTGCCAGCAGTTTATCGTTGGCGGGAAAGTCCGAAGCTTTCTTT	CASSLSLAGKSEAFF
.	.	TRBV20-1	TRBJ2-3	TGCAGCCCGGGTAGCGCAGATACGCAGTATTTT	CSPGSADTQYF
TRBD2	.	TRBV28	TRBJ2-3	TGTGCCAGCGGGAGGGGTCCAGATACGCAGTATTTT	CASGRGPDTQYF
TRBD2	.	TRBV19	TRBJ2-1	TGTGCCAGTAGTAAACAACCGACTAGCGCTTCCTCCTACAATGAGCAGTTCTTC	CASSKQPTSASSYNEQFF
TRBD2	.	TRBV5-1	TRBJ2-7	TGCGCCAGCAGCTTGTTACCACTAGCGGCGACCTACGAGCAGTACTTC	CASSLLPLAATYEQYF
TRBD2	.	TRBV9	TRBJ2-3	TGTGCCAGCAGTGACTCCGGGACTAGCTCCTACACAGATACGCAGTATTTT	CASSDSGTSSYTDTQYF
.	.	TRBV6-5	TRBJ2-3	TGTGCCAGCAAGGAAGGCGGGACCGCAGATACGCAGTATTTT	CASKEGGTADTQYF
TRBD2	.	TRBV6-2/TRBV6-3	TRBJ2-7	TGTGCCAGCAGTTACTCCGGGACTAGCTCCGAGCAGTACTTC	CASSYSGTSSEQYF
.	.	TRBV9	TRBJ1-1	TGTGCCAGCAGCGTAGCACAGGGTAACACTGAAGCTTTCTTT	CASSVAQGNTEAFF
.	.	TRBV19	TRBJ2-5	TGTGCCAGTAGCGCGGGCAGGATAAAAGAGACCCAGTACTTC	CASSAGRIKETQYF
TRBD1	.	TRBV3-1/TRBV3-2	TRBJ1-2	TGTGCCAGCAGCCAAGGGGGGACAGGGGAGCGGGGCTACACCTTC	CASSQGGTGERGYTF
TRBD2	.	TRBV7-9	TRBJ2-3	TGTGCCAGCAGCTTATTTACGGGACTAGCATCCGATACGCAGTATTTT	CASSLFTGLASDTQYF
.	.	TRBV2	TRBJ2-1	TGTGCCAGCAGTGAAGGGCAGCCGGGAATCGGGAGTGAGCAGTTCTTC	CASSEGQPGIGSEQFF
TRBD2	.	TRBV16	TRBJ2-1	TGTGCCAGCAGCCAATGGGCGGGAGGACTTAACAATGAGCAGTTCTTC	CASSQWAGGLNNEQFF
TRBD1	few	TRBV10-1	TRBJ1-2	TGCGCCAGCAGTGACGGGACAGGGAGCTATGGCTACACCTTC	CASSDGTGSYGYTF
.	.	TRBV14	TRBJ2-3	TGTGCCAGCAGCCAAGACCCGTCAGGCACAGATACGCAGTATTTT	CASSQDPSGTDTQYF
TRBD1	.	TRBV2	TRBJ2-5	TGTGCCAGCAGTGGACAGGGTTTGATGGAGACCCAGTACTTC	CASSGQGLMETQYF
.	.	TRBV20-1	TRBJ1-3	TGCAGTGCTAGTGCTGGGCCTACCATATATTTT	CSASAGPTIYF
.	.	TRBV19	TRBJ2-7	TGTGCCAGTAGTATAAAGAATGGTGGCGGGCCTATAACAACCAGGCAGTACTTC	CASSIKNGGGPITTRQYF
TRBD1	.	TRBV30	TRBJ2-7	TGTGCCTGGAGTCTAGGCGGGACAGGGGGCCACGAGCAGTACTTC	CAWSLGGTGGHEQYF
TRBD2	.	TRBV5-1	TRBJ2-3	TGCGCCAGCAGCTTGGAGCGGGAGCAATCAGATACGCAGTATTTT	CASSLEREQSDTQYF
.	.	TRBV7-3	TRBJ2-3	TGTGCCAGCAGCTCCCCACCTGACTTGGCACCCACAGATACGCAGTATTTT	CASSSPPDLAPTDTQYF
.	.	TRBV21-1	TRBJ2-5	TGTGCCAGCAGCAAAGTTCGACTTGTACAAGAGACCCAGTACTTC	CASSKVRLVQETQYF
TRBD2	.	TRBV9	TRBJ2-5	TGTGCCAGCAGCGAAGGCGGGAGGGTCCAAGAAGCCCAGTACTTC	CASSEGGRVQEAQYF
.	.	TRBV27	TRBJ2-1	TGTGCCAGCAGCAGAAATCTAGCGACCCATCAGGGCAATGAGCAGTTCTTC	CASSRNLATHQGNEQFF
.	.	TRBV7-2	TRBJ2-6	TGTGCCAGCAGCCCCGTAGGAGGCTCTGGGGCCAACGTCCTGACTTTC	CASSPVGGSGANVLTF
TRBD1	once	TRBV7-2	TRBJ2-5	TGTGCCAGCAGCACCCGGACAGGGATGAAGACCCAGTACTTC	CASSTRTGMKTQYF
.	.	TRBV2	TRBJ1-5	TGTGCCAGCTCTGGTGACAGGTACAATCAGCCCCAGCATTTT	CASSGDRYNQPQHF
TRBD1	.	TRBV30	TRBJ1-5	TGTGCCTGGAGCCGGGACAGGGATAGCAATCAGCCCCAGCATTTT	CAWSRDRDSNQPQHF
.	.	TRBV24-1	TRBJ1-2	TGTGCCACCAGTGATCCAGGACTCTCCTATGGCTACACCTTC	CATSDPGLSYGYTF
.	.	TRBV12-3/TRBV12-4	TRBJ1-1	TGTGCCAGCAGTTCGACAGGCTCTGAAGCTTTCTTT	CASSSTGSEAFF
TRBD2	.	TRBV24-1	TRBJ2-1	TGTGCCACCAGTGATACCGGGACTAGCGGGAGGGAGCAGTTCTTC	CATSDTGTSGREQFF
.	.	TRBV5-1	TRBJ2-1	TGCGCCAGTGCCAGGGGATCGGAGAATGAGCAGTTCTTC	CASARGSENEQFF
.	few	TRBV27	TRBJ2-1	TGTGCCACCAAGCGTATATCCTACAATGAGCAGTTCTTC	CATKRISYNEQFF
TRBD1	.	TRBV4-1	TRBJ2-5	TGCGCCAGCAGCCCTCGACAGGGTCTGGGGGAGACCCAGTACTTC	CASSPRQGLGETQYF